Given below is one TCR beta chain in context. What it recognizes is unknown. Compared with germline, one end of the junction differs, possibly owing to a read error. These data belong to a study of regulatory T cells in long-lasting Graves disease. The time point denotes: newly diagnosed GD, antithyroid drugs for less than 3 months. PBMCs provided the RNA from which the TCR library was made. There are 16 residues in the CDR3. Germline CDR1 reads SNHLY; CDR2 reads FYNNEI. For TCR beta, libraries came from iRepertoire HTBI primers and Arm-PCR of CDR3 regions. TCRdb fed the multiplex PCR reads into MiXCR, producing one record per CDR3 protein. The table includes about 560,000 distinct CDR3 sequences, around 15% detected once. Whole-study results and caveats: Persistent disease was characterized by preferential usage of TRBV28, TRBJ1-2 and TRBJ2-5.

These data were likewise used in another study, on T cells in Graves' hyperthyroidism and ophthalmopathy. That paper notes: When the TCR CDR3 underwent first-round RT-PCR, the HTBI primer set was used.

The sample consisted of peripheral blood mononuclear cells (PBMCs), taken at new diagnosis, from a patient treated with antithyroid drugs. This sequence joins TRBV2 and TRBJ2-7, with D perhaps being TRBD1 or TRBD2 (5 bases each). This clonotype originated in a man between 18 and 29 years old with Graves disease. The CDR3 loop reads CAGSEGPGWSSYEQYF. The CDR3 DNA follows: TGTGCCGGCAGTGAGGGGCCCGGTTGGTCCTCCTACGAGCAGTACTTC.